This T cell receptor (beta chain) was retrieved from a study of beta chain features in type 1 diabetes. General study results and limits: The study found moderately but significantly shorter TCRB CDR3s in all four CD4+ subsets of Type 1 diabetes patients.

This clone was detected only a few times. Its antigen is unidentified. The germline V gene has CDR1 KGHSH and CDR2 LQKENI. Trimming removed 3 bases from V and 6 bases from J, with 6 bases in between. This CDR3 has 12 residues. Expressed TCRB transcripts got sequenced, as all isolated RNA was reverse transcribed. The assay was immunoSEQ multiplex PCR, and TCRdb's table has in-frame clones only and misses some. The table has approximately 360,000 clones, around 12% seen once. The clonotype was recovered from a woman aged 18-29 years with type 1 diabetes. The sequencing input was naive CD4+ T cells from blood. The genes are TRBV18 and TRBJ2-1, with D unclear. This chain's CDR3 is CASSPAVNEQFF. Here the CDR3 DNA reads TGTGCCAGCTCACCGGCGGTCAATGAGCAGTTCTTC. The full variable domain, with the rest looked up from reference TRBV18 and TRBJ2-1, is NAGVMQNPRHLVRRRGQEARLRCSPMKGHSHVYWYRQLPEEGLKFMVYLQKENIIDESGMPKERFSAEFPKEGPSILRIQQVVRGDSAAYFCASSPAVNEQFFGPGTRLTVL.